The subject of this entry is one T cell receptor (beta chain). The PCR contained 60 Vbeta and 13 Jbeta primers. TCRdb's table, derived via immunoSEQ multiplex PCR, lists solely in-frame clones and lacks some. The sample consists of around 120,000 clones, over 70% of them appearing once. V lost 5 bases to trimming and J lost 2 bases, with 12 bases between them. The CDR3 length is 14 residues. Germline CDR1 reads LNHDA; CDR2 reads SQIVND (reference sequence). The data originate from a study of cytomegalovirus exposure and HLA in healthy donors. Material for sequencing was PBMCs. The receptor comes from a female donor in good health and CMV-seropositive. V and J are TRBV19 and TRBJ1-2; the D gene is possibly TRBD1 (6 bases). DNA for the CDR3: TGTGCCAGTAGTTTCTCAGGGGTGAACTATGGCTACACCTTC. It is translated as CASSFSGVNYGYTF.